This T cell receptor (beta chain) originates from a study of blood T cell repertoires in COVID-19. The overall study: The United States, Italy and Spain supplied acute and convalescent COVID-19 samples.

Seattle patient enrollment occurred during active infection, with longitudinal follow-up thereafter. Original processing methods: The authors estimated nucleated cell counts from reference gene primer amplification. Profiling relied on immunoSEQ multiplex PCR, and the TCRdb table lists in-frame clones only, not all of them. Clonal size and the V and J genes are those of that table, whereas D and trimming came from the DNA. The table shows a few hundred thousand clones, with 90% occurring only once. The CDR3 is 14 residues long. CDR1 is MNHEY, CDR2 SVGAGI, per germline. Between the trimmed V and J ends, which lost 2 bases and 1 base, there was a span of 8 bases.

The sequence was collected from a woman between 40 and 55 years old with COVID-19, enrolled during active disease. The sample was peripheral blood. The chain carries TRBV6-5 and TRBJ1-1; D uncertain. CDR3 in DNA: TGTGCCAGCAGTTACGACGGGAAGAACACTGAAGCTTTCTTT. Its protein product is CASSYDGKNTEAFF.